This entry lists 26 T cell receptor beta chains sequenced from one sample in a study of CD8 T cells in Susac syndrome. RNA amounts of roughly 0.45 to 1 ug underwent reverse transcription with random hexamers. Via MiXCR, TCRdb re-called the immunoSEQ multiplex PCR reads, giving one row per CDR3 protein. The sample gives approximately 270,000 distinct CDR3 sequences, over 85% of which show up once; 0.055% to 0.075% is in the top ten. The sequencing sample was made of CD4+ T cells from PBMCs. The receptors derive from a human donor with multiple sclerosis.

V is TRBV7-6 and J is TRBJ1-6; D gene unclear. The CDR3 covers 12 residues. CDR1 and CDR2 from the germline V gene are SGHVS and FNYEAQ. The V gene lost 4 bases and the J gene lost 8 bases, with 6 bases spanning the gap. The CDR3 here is CASSSPDSPLHF. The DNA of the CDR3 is TGTGCCAGCAGCTCGCCCGATTCACCCCTCCACTTT. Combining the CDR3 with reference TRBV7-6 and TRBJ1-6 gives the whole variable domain GAGVSQSPRYKVTKRGQDVALRCDPISGHVSLYWYRQALGQGPEFLTYFNYEAQQDKSGLPNDRFSAERPEGSISTLTIQRTEQRDSAMYRCASSSPDSPLHFGNGTRLTVT.

CDR3 sequence (DNA): TGTGCCAGCTCACCACTCCCAGTTCATCTCCTGGATACGCAGTATTTT. This sequence encodes CASSPLPVHLLDTQYF. V is TRBV18 and J is TRBJ2-3, with D hard to call. Germline V lookup: CDR1 KGHSH, CDR2 LQKENI. This CDR3 has 16 residues. V was cut by 1 base and J by 6 bases, with 17 bases left in between.

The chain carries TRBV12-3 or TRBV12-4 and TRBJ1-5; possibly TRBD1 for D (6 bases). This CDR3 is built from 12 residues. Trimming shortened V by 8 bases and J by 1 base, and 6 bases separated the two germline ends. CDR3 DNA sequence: TGTGCCAGCGACAGGAGCAATCAGCCCCAGCATTTT. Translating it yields CASDRSNQPQHF.

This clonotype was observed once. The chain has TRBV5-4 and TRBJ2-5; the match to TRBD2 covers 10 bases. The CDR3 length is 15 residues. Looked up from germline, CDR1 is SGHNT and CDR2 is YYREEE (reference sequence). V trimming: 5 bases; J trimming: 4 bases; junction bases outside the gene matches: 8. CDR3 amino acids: CASSPRTSGTETQYF. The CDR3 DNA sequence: TGTGCCAGCAGTCCCCGGACTAGCGGCACAGAGACCCAGTACTTC.

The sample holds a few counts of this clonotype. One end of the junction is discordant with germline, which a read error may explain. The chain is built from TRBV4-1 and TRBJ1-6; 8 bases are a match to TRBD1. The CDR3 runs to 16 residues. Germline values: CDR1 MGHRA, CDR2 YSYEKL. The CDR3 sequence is CASSRKTGENNSPLHF. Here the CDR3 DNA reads TGCGCCAGCAGCCGAAAGACAGGGGAGAATAATTCCCCCCTCCACTTT.

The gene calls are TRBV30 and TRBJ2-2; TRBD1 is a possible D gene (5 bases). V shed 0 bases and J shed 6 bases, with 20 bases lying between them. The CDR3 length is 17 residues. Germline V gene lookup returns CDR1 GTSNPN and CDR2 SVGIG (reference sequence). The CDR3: CAWSVPPAGPLAGELFF. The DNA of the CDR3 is TGTGCCTGGAGTGTACCCCCGGCAGGGCCCCTCGCCGGGGAGCTGTTTTTT. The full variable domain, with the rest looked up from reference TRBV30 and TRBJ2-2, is SQTIHQWPATLVQPVGSPLSLECTVEGTSNPNLYWYRQAAGRGLQLLFYSVGIGQISSEVPQNLSASRPQDRQFILSSKKLLLSDSGFYLCAWSVPPAGPLAGELFFGEGSRLTVL.

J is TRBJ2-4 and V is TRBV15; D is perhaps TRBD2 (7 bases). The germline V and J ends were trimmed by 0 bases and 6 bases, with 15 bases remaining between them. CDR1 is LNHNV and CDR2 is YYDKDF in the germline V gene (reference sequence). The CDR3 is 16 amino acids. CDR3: CATSRDSGEGGNIQYF. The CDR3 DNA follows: TGTGCCACCAGCAGAGATTCGGGGGAGGGGGGAAACATTCAGTACTTC.

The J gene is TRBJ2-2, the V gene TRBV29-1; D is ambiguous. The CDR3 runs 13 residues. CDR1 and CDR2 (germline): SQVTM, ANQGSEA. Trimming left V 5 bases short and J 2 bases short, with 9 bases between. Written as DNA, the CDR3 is TGCAGCGTTTCGCAGAGAAACACCGGGGAGCTGTTTTTT. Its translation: CSVSQRNTGELFF.

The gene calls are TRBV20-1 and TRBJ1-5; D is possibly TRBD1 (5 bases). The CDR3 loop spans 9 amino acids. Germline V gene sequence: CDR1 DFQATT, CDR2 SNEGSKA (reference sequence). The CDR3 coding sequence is TGCACCTGGGGGGAAACCCAGCATTTT. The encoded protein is CTWGETQHF.

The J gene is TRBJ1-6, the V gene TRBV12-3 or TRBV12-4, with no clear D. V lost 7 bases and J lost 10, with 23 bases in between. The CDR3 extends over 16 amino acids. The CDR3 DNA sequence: TGTGCCAGCAATTTGAGCGAGACCGTGAAAGGGTCACCCCTCCACTTT. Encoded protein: CASNLSETVKGSPLHF.

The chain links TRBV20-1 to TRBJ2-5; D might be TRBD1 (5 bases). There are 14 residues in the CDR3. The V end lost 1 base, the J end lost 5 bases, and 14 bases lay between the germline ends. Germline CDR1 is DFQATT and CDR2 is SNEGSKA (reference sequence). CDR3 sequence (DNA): TGCAGTGCTAGAGTATGGCAGGGTGAGGAGACCCAGTACTTC. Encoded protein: CSARVWQGEETQYF.

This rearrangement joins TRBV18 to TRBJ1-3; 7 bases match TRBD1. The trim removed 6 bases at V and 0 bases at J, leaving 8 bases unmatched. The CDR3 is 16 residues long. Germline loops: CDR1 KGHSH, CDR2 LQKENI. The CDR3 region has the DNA TGTGCCAGCTCTCGAGAACAGGGGCTCTCTGGAAACACCATATATTTT. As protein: CASSREQGLSGNTIYF.

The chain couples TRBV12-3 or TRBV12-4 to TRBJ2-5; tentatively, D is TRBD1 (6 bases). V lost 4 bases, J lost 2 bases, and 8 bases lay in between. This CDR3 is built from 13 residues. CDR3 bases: TGTGCCAGCAGTTGGCAGGGGCAAGAGACCCAGTACTTC. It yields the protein CASSWQGQETQYF.

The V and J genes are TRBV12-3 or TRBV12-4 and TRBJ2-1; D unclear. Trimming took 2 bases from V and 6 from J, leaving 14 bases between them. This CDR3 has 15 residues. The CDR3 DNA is TGTGCCAGCAGTTTATCGGGCGGTTTGGCCAATGAGCAGTTCTTC. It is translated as CASSLSGGLANEQFF.

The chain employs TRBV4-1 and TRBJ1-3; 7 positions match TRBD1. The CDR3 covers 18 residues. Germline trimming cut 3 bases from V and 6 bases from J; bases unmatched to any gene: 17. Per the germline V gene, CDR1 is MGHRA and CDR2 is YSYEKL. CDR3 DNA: TGCGCCAGCAGCCATAAGATAAGGCAGACTGACAGGGAAAACACCATATATTTT. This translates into CASSHKIRQTDRENTIYF.

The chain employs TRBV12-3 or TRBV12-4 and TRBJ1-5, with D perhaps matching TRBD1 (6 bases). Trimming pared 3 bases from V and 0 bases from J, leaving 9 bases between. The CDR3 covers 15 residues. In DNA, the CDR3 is TGTGCCAGCAGTTTCGGACAGAATAGCAATCAGCCCCAGCATTTT. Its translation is CASSFGQNSNQPQHF.

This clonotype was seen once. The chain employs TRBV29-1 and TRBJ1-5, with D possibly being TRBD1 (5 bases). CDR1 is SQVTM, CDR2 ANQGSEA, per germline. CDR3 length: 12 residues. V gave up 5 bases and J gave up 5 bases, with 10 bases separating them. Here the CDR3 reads CSVSGGDQPQHF. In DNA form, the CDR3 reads TGCAGCGTTTCGGGGGGGGATCAGCCCCAGCATTTT.

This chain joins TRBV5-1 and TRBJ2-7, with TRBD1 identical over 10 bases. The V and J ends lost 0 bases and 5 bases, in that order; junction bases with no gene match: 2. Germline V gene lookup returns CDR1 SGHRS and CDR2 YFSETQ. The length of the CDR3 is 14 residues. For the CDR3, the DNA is TGCGCCAGCAGCTTGGGGGGACAGGGGAACGAGCAGTACGTC. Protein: CASSLGGQGNEQYV.

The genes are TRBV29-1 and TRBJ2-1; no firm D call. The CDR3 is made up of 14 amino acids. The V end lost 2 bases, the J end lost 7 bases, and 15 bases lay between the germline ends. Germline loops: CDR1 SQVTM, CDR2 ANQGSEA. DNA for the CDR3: TGCAGCGTTGAATCTCCGGGCGCACCGAATGAGCAGTTCTTC. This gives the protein CSVESPGAPNEQFF.

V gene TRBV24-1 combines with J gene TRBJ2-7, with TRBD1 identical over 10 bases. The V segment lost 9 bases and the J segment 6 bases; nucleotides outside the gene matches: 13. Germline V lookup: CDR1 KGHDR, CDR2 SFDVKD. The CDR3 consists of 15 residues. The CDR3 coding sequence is TGTGCCACCGGACTCAGCGGGACAGGGGAGGGCGAGCAGTACGTC. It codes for CATGLSGTGEGEQYV.

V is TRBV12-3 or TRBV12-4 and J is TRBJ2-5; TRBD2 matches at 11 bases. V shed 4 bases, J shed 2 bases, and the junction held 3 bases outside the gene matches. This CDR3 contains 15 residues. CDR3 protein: CASSSGTSGQETQYF. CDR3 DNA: TGTGCCAGCAGTTCCGGGACTAGCGGTCAAGAGACCCAGTACTTC.

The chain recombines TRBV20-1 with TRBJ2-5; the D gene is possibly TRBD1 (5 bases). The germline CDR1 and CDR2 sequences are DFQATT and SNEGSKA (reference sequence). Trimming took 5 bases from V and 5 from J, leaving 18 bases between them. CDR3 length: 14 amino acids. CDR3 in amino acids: CSAPRRGWRETQYF. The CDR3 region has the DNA TGCAGTGCTCCGCGAAGGGGCTGGCGGGAGACCCAGTACTTC.

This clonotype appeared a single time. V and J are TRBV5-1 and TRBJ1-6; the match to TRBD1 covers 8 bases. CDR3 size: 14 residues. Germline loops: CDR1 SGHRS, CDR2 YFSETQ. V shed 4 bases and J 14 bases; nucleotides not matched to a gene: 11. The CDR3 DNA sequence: TGCGCCAGCAGCGGGACAGGTGCCCCTACGGCCCTCCACTTT. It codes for CASSGTGAPTALHF.

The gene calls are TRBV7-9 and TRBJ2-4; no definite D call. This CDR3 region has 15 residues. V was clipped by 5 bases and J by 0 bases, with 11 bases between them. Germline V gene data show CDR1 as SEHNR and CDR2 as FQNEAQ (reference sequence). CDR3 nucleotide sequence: TGTGCCAGCAGCCTCAGTGCACTAGCCAAAAACATTCAGTACTTC. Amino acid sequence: CASSLSALAKNIQYF. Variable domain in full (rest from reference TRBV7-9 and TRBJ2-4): DTGVSQNPRHKITKRGQNVTFRCDPISEHNRLYWYRQTLGQGPEFLTYFQNEAQLEKSRLLSDRFSAERPKGSFSTLEIQRTEQGDSAMYLCASSLSALAKNIQYFGAGTRLSVL.

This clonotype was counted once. This CDR3 is CASSGGTDTEAFF. CDR3 nucleotides: TGTGCCAGCAGTGGAGGGACGGACACTGAAGCTTTCTTT. The V and J genes are TRBV6-5 and TRBJ1-1; a possible D gene is TRBD1 (5 bases). CDR3 length equals 13 residues. Germline CDR1 and CDR2: MNHEY and SVGAGI. V shed 5 bases and J shed 3 bases, with 10 bases lying between them.

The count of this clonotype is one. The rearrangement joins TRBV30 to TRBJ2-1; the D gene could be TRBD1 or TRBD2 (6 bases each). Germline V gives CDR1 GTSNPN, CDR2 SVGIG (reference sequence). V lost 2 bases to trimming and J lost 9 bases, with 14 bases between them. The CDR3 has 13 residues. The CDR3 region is CAWSPLGGSEQFF. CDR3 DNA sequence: TGTGCCTGGAGTCCCCTGGGGGGCTCTGAGCAGTTCTTC. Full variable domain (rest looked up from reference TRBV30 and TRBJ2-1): SQTIHQWPATLVQPVGSPLSLECTVEGTSNPNLYWYRQAAGRGLQLLFYSVGIGQISSEVPQNLSASRPQDRQFILSSKKLLLSDSGFYLCAWSPLGGSEQFFGPGTRLTVL.